The 20 T cell receptor beta chains listed next were all sequenced from one sample in a study of CXCR3-negative and CXCR3-positive naive CD8 T cells. UMI-labeled TRB cDNA libraries were prepared by 5' RACE. TCRdb re-called the 5' RACE reads, yielding one record per CDR3 amino acid sequence without DNA. The sample totals tens of thousands of distinct CDR3 sequences. The sequenced sample was naive CXCR3- CD8+ T cells from blood. Noted subset: CD45RO-CCR7+CD27+CD95- naive CD8+ T cells lacking CXCR3 (TNR3-). The origin of the receptors is a human donor in good health. Some clones in this sample may be carry-over from other donors' samples.

CDR3 protein: CASEVGHRTVRDEQYF. The V gene is TRBV5-1, the J gene TRBJ2-7; TCRdb lists TRBD1, though no DNA is available to test this call. There are 16 residues in the CDR3. Germline CDR1 reads SGHRS; CDR2 reads YFSETQ.

This chain's CDR3 is CASSFYTDTEAFF. The chain carries TRBV27 and TRBJ1-1. Germline-derived CDR1 and CDR2 are MNHEY and SMNVEV (reference sequence). The CDR3 contains 13 residues.

The J gene is TRBJ2-5, the V gene TRBV6-2 or TRBV6-3; absent DNA, TCRdb's TRBD1 call cannot be checked. CDR1 and CDR2 from the germline V gene are MNHEY and SVGEGT. The CDR3 has 19 residues. The CDR3 sequence: CASSYSSPGGPPLKETQYF.

The chain uses TRBV29-1 and TRBJ2-7; the TRBD1 assignment by TCRdb is unverifiable without DNA. The CDR3 consists of 12 residues. The V gene's germline CDR1 is SQVTM and CDR2 ANQGSEA. The CDR3 is CSVRDRVNEQYF.

The genes are TRBV6-5 and TRBJ1-2; TCRdb gives TRBD1 as the D gene, but with no DNA this cannot be confirmed. Germline CDR1 reads MNHEY; CDR2 reads SVGAGI. The CDR3 sequence is 15 residues long. The CDR3 spells CASSYQITGTGGYTF.

CDR3 amino acids: CASSLDVSYEQYF. This chain joins TRBV5-1 and TRBJ2-7. CDR1 is SGHRS and CDR2 is YFSETQ in the germline V gene. CDR3 length: 13 amino acids.

The CDR3 reads CASSQEGYGTGANVLTF. The genes are TRBV4-3 and TRBJ2-6. In germline, CDR1 is LGHNA, CDR2 YSLEER. CDR3 length: 17 amino acids.

This chain connects TRBV10-3 to TRBJ2-7; the TCRdb call, TRBD1, lacks DNA for checking. The CDR3 consists of 13 residues. Germline V gene data show CDR1 as ENHRY and CDR2 as SYGVKD. CDR3 sequence reads: CAISEDRYYEQYF.

The chain uses TRBV3-1 and TRBJ2-7. The length of the CDR3 is 18 residues. The germline gives CDR1 LGHDT, CDR2 YNNKEL (reference sequence). The CDR3 spells CASSQDGSIGRSSYEQYF.

The chain links TRBV6-6 to TRBJ2-7; TCRdb selects TRBD1, and the lack of DNA leaves this call unchecked. Germline CDR1 is MNHNY and CDR2 is SVGAGI (reference sequence). There are 13 residues in the CDR3. CDR3 sequence: CASGLFRGHEQYF.

CDR3 in amino acids: CASSSDYEQYF. This rearrangement joins TRBV7-9 to TRBJ2-7. The CDR3 runs to 11 residues. Germline CDR1 SEHNR, CDR2 FQNEAQ (reference sequence).

The chain joins TRBV28 to TRBJ2-1; TCRdb's assignment of TRBD1 cannot be checked, as there is no DNA. This CDR3 is built from 16 residues. Germline V gene data show CDR1 as MDHEN and CDR2 as SYDVKM. CDR3 protein: CASSPRDRGFYNEQFF.

This chain uses TRBV7-9 with TRBJ1-4; lacking DNA, the TRBD1 call made by TCRdb goes unchecked. CDR1 and CDR2 (germline): SEHNR, FQNEAQ (reference sequence). This CDR3 is 15 amino acids long. The CDR3 here is CASSLAGGAPEKLFF.

The chain couples TRBV11-2 to TRBJ2-7; TCRdb designates TRBD2, a call that cannot be tested without DNA. Germline V gene sequence: CDR1 SGHAT, CDR2 FQNNGV. The CDR3 runs to 18 residues. CDR3 in amino acids: CASSSRTSGGASSYEQYF.

The V and J genes are TRBV6-5 and TRBJ2-7. Per the germline V gene, CDR1 is MNHEY and CDR2 is SVGAGI. The CDR3 consists of 14 residues. The CDR3 loop is CASSYGGGSYEQYF.

The CDR3: CASSLAGDQETQYF. This chain uses TRBV12-3 or TRBV12-4 with TRBJ2-5. The CDR3 loop spans 14 amino acids.

The chain carries TRBV20-1 and TRBJ1-1; TCRdb indicates TRBD1, and absent DNA this call remains unverified. Germline assignment: CDR1 DFQATT and CDR2 SNEGSKA (reference sequence). The CDR3 runs to 14 residues. The CDR3 reads CSAQDRALDTEAFF.

The CDR3 is CASSPGLAGVSSYNEQFF. This rearrangement joins TRBV5-6 to TRBJ2-1; as DNA is missing, the TRBD2 call by TCRdb cannot be tested. This CDR3 has 18 amino acids. Per the germline V gene, CDR1 is SGHDT and CDR2 is YYEEEE.

This chain uses TRBV10-2 with TRBJ2-7; TCRdb outputs TRBD1, but without DNA this stays unchecked. CDR1 is WSHSY and CDR2 is SAAADI in the germline V gene. The CDR3 runs 14 residues. CDR3 in amino acids: CASPIQGFPYEQYF.

This chain links TRBV6-4 with TRBJ2-1; TCRdb calls TRBD1, which cannot be checked without DNA. Germline V gives CDR1 MRHNA, CDR2 SNTAGT. CDR3 size: 17 residues. The CDR3 loop reads CARGNRDRGALRNEQFF.